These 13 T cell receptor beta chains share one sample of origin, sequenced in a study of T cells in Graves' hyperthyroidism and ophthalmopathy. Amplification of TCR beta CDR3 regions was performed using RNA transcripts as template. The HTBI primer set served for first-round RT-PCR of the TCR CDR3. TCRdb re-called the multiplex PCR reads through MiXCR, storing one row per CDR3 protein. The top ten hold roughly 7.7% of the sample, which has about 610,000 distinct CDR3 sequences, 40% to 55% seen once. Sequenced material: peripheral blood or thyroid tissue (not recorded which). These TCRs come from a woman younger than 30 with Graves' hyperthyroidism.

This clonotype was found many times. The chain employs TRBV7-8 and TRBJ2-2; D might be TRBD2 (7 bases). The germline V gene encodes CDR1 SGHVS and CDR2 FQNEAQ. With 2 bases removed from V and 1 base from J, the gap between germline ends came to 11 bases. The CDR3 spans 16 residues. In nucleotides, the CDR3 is TGTGCCAGCAGCTTATCGGGGGGCTGGAACACCGGGGAGCTGTTTTTT. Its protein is CASSLSGGWNTGELFF.

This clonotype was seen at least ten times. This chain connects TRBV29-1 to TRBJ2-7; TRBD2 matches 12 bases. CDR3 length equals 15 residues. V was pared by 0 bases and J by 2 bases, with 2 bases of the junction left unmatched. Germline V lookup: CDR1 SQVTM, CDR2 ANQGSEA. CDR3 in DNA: TGCAGCGTTGAAGATCCTAGCGGGAGGGCCTACGAGCAGTACTTC. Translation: CSVEDPSGRAYEQYF.

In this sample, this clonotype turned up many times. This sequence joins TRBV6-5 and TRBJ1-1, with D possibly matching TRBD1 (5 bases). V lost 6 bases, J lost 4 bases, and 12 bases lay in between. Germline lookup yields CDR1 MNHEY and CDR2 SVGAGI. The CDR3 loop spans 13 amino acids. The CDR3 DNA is TGTGCCAGCAGCTGGGGGGGATCCACTGAAGCTTTCTTT. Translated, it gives CASSWGGSTEAFF.

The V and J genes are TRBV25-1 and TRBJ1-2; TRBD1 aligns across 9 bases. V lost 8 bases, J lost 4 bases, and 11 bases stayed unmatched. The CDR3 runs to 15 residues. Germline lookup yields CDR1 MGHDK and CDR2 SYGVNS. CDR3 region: CASVGPGQGPYGYTF. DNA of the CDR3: TGTGCCAGCGTAGGACCGGGACAGGGCCCCTATGGCTACACCTTC.

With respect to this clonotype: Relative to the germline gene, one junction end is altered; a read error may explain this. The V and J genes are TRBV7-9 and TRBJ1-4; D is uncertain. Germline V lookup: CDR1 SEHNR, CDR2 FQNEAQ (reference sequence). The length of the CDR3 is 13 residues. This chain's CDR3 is CAGSLAYNEKLFF. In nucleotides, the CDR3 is TGTGCCGGCAGCTTAGCGTATAATGAAAAACTGTTTTTT.

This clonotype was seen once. The CDR3 here is CSAGEGTSGRTGYEQYF. The DNA for the CDR3 is TGCAGTGCAGGAGAGGGGACTAGCGGGAGGACCGGGTACGAGCAGTACTTC. The chain joins TRBV20-1 to TRBJ2-7; 15 positions agree with TRBD2. The J segment lost 4 bases and the V segment lost 6 bases, leaving 13 bases of the junction unmatched. The CDR3 runs 17 residues. Germline loops: CDR1 DFQATT, CDR2 SNEGSKA (reference sequence).

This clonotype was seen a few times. CDR3 residues: CASSGETALSYNEQFF. Here the CDR3 DNA reads TGTGCCAGCAGTGGTGAGACTGCTCTATCCTACAATGAGCAGTTCTTC. J is TRBJ2-1 and V is TRBV2; no firm D call. The V end lost 4 bases, the J end lost 1 base, and 14 bases lay between the germline ends. Germline V gene lookup returns CDR1 SNHLY and CDR2 FYNNEI. This CDR3 spans 16 amino acids.

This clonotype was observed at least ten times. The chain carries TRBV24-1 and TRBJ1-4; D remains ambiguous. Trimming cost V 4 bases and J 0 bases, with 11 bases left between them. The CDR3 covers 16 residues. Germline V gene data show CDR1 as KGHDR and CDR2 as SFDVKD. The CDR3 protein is CATSDPRSATNEKLFF. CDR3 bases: TGTGCCACCAGTGACCCCCGTTCTGCAACTAATGAAAAACTGTTTTTT.

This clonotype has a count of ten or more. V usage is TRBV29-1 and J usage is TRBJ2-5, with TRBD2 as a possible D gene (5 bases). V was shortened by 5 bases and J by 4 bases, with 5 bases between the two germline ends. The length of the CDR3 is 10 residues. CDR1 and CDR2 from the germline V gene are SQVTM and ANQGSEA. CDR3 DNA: TGCAGCGTTACTAGAGAGACCCAGTACTTC. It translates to CSVTRETQYF.

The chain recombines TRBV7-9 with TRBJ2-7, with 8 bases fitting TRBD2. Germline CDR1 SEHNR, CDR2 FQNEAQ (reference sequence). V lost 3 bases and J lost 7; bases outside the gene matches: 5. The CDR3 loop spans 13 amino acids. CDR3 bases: TGTGCCAGCAGCTTCACTAGCGGAAATGAGCAGTACTTC. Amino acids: CASSFTSGNEQYF.

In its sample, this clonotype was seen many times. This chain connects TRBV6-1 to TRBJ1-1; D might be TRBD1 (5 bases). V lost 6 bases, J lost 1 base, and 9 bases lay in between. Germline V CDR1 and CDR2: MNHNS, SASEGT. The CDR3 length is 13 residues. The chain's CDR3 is CASRTGQNTEAFF. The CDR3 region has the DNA TGTGCCAGCAGGACTGGACAGAACACTGAAGCTTTCTTT.

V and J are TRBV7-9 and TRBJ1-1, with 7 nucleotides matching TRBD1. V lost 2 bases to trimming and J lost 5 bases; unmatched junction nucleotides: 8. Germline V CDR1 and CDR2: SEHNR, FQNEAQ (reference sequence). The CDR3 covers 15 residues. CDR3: CASSLPRTGATEAFF. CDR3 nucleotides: TGTGCCAGCAGCTTACCCCGGACAGGCGCTACTGAAGCTTTCTTT.

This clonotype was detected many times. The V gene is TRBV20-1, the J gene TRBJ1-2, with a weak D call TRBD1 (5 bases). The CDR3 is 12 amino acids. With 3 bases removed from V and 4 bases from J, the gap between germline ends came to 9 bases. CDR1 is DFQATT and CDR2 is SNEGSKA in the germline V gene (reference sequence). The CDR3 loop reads CSASQDIYGYTF. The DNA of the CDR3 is TGCAGTGCTAGCCAGGACATCTATGGCTACACCTTC.